This TCR beta chain was captured by sequencing in a study of blood T cell repertoires in COVID-19. Study-level background: COVID-19 samples, acute and convalescent, were from the United States, Italy and Spain. The analysed material was cDNA or gDNA that came from T cells, B-cell-depleted T cells, or PBMCs.

Clinical histories supplied by participants themselves formed the basis of cohort assignment. Per the authors' pipeline: Estimated nucleated cell counts came from reference gene primer amplification. TCRdb keeps only in-frame clones here, not all; method: immunoSEQ multiplex PCR. From that table come the V and J calls and clone size; the DNA was used to work out D and trimming. Of some 350,000 clones listed, roughly 87% are singletons. This TCR came from a woman under 40 who had recovered from COVID-19. Specimen: PBMCs or T cells enriched from blood (not recorded which).

The CDR3 is CASSYSGRGYTEAFF. CDR3 in DNA: TGTGCCAGCAGTTACTCGGGGAGAGGGTACACTGAAGCTTTCTTT. V is TRBV6-5 and J is TRBJ1-1, with D unresolved. V was cut by 0 bases and J by 3 bases, with 11 bases left in between. CDR3 length: 15 amino acids. Germline V CDR1 and CDR2: MNHEY, SVGAGI.